Listed here are 13 T cell receptor beta chains from one sample, sequenced in a study of blood T cell repertoires in COVID-19. Measured with immunoSEQ multiplex PCR; TCRdb has only the in-frame clones, and not every one. Seen here are around 300,000 clones, 70% to 90% observed once, and the top ten hold around 3.9%. The sequenced sample was peripheral blood. Every receptor here comes from a woman aged 45-65 years with active or convalescent COVID-19.

The CDR3 DNA reads TGTGCCAGCAGCAAAGTGGGGTTCGGGGACACCAATAGGCCCCAGCATTTT. Translated, it gives CASSKVGFGDTNRPQHF. This chain uses TRBV21-1 with TRBJ1-5; TRBD1 is taken as the D call from the table, unchecked against the DNA. TRBV21-1 constitutes a pseudogene. This CDR3 has 17 residues.

V gene TRBV5-4 combines with J gene TRBJ2-7; 7 bases map to TRBD2. Unmatched junction bases numbered 7, after V lost 4 bases and J lost 3 bases. The CDR3 length is 14 residues. CDR1 is SGHNT, CDR2 YYREEE, per germline (reference sequence). CDR3 loop: CASSPGGVLYEQYF. The DNA of the CDR3 is TGTGCCAGCAGCCCTGGGGGGGTCCTCTACGAGCAGTACTTC.

The chain has TRBV10-3 and TRBJ2-3; TRBD1 is a possible D gene (6 bases). V dropped 2 bases and J dropped 4 bases, with 16 bases sitting between them. The CDR3 consists of 16 residues. CDR1 ENHRY and CDR2 SYGVKD come from the germline V gene. The CDR3 DNA sequence: TGTGCCATCAGTGAGGGTAGCAGGGGCGGGTCAGATACGCAGTATTTT. It codes for CAISEGSRGGSDTQYF.

This clone was seen only once. V gene TRBV5-6 combines with J gene TRBJ2-3; D possibly corresponds to TRBD1 (5 bases). The CDR3 spans 15 residues. CDR1 and CDR2 from the germline V gene are SGHDT and YYEEEE. Between the trimmed V and J ends, which lost 0 bases and 2 bases, there was a span of 10 bases. As DNA, the CDR3 is TGTGCCAGCAGCTTGGTCCAGGGCCCCACAGATACGCAGTATTTT. This translates into CASSLVQGPTDTQYF. Full variable domain (outside the CDR3, taken from reference TRBV5-6 and TRBJ2-3): DAGVTQSPTHLIKTRGQQVTLRCSPKSGHDTVSWYQQALGQGPQFIFQYYEEEERQRGNFPDRFSGHQFPNYSSELNVNALLLGDSALYLCASSLVQGPTDTQYFGPGTRLTVL.

The chain is built from TRBV7-2 and TRBJ1-1, with D unclear. The V gene lost 1 base and the J gene lost 4 bases, with 7 bases spanning the gap. CDR3 length: 13 residues. In germline, CDR1 is SGHTA, CDR2 FQGNSA. The CDR3 nucleotides are TGTGCCAGCAGCTTAGGTCCCAGCACTGAAGCTTTCTTT. Residues: CASSLGPSTEAFF.

The chain uses TRBV2 and TRBJ2-1, with D perhaps TRBD2 (5 bases). The V end lost 6 bases, the J end lost 6 bases, and 15 bases lay between the germline ends. The CDR3 loop spans 14 amino acids. The germline gives CDR1 SNHLY, CDR2 FYNNEI. CDR3 protein: CASRLTGVSNEQFF. In nucleotides, the CDR3 is TGTGCCAGCAGGCTTACCGGGGTCAGCAATGAGCAGTTCTTC.

This rearrangement joins TRBV6-2 or TRBV6-3 to TRBJ2-7; unclear D gene. V shed 6 bases and J shed 7 bases, with 10 bases lying between them. In germline, CDR1 is MNHEY, CDR2 SVGEGT. CDR3 length equals 11 residues. The CDR3 sequence is CASSHSHEQYF. The CDR3 DNA follows: TGTGCCAGCAGCCACAGCCATGAGCAGTACTTC.

The CDR3 DNA is TGTGCCAGCAGTGAACACATCCACAATGAGCAGTTCTTC. It codes for CASSEHIHNEQFF. The V and J genes are TRBV25-1 and TRBJ2-1, with D unresolved. CDR3 length: 13 amino acids. V dropped 2 bases and J dropped 5 bases, with 7 bases sitting between them. The germline gives CDR1 MGHDK, CDR2 SYGVNS.

The V call is TRBV27, the J call TRBJ2-7, with TRBD2 matching 7 bases. CDR3 length: 18 residues. V lost 3 bases to trimming and J lost 2 bases; unmatched junction nucleotides: 16. Per germline, CDR1 MNHEY and CDR2 SMNVEV (reference sequence). The CDR3 DNA follows: TGTGCCAGCAGTTTTAAAGGCAGCCTCGGGCTAGCGGCCTACGAGCAGTACTTC. It specifies CASSFKGSLGLAAYEQYF.

The rearrangement links TRBV5-1 to TRBJ2-1; D possibly corresponds to TRBD2 (6 bases). V lost 5 bases, J lost 0 bases, and 18 bases lay in between. The CDR3 extends over 17 amino acids. From germline, CDR1 is SGHRS and CDR2 YFSETQ. The CDR3 nucleotides read TGCGCCAGCAGTCCTTATACCGGGACTGCCTCCTACAATGAGCAGTTCTTC. This translates into CASSPYTGTASYNEQFF. Combining the CDR3 with reference TRBV5-1 and TRBJ2-1 gives the whole variable domain KAGVTQTPRYLIKTRGQQVTLSCSPISGHRSVSWYQQTPGQGLQFLFEYFSETQRNKGNFPGRFSGRQFSNSRSEMNVSTLELGDSALYLCASSPYTGTASYNEQFFGPGTRLTVL.

This clone is a singleton in its sample. CDR3: CASSLGQGSTDTQYF. The CDR3 DNA reads TGCGCCAGCAGCCTAGGACAGGGAAGCACAGATACGCAGTATTTT. The chain couples TRBV5-1 to TRBJ2-3; 8 bases are shared with TRBD1. J gave up 0 bases and V 4 bases, and 4 bases lay outside the gene matches. The CDR3 consists of 15 residues. Germline V lookup: CDR1 SGHRS, CDR2 YFSETQ.

The chain recombines TRBV12-3 or TRBV12-4 with TRBJ1-2; TRBD1 aligns across 9 bases. The CDR3 covers 13 residues. The trim removed 5 bases at V and 7 bases at J, leaving 5 bases unmatched. CDR3 sequence reads: CASSPTGGFGYTF. In DNA form, the CDR3 reads TGTGCCAGCAGTCCAACAGGGGGCTTTGGCTACACCTTC.

The V and J genes are TRBV18 and TRBJ1-2; TRBD1 matches at 8 bases. Trimming cost V 3 bases and J 3 bases; bases outside gene matches: 0. CDR1 is KGHSH and CDR2 is LQKENI in the germline V gene. This CDR3 is built from 13 residues. CDR3 in amino acids: CASSPTGDYGYTF. CDR3 sequence (DNA): TGTGCCAGCTCACCGACAGGGGACTATGGCTACACCTTC.